The 28 T cell receptor beta chains below were found in one sample sequenced in a study of shared T cell receptors in the human thymus. The repertoire was sequenced with immunoSEQ multiplex PCR; TCRdb's copy has only in-frame clones and lacks some. The sample lists about 380,000 clones; over 90% were seen once. Specimen: thymocytes. The receptors were gathered from a human donor.

The V call is TRBV7-9, the J call TRBJ2-7; maybe TRBD2 (5 bases). Germline lookup yields CDR1 SEHNR and CDR2 FQNEAQ (reference sequence). Trimming cost V 5 bases and J 2 bases, with 16 bases left between them. The CDR3 consists of 15 residues. The CDR3 sequence: CASSVAVKRTYEQYF. CDR3 nucleotide sequence: TGTGCCAGCAGCGTCGCTGTTAAGCGGACCTACGAGCAGTACTTC.

CDR3 coding DNA: TGTGCCAGCAGTGAATCGGCCCAGCATTTT. It specifies CASSESAQHF. The chain is built from TRBV6-1 and TRBJ1-5; no reliable D call. V lost 2 bases and J lost 11, with 4 bases in between. This CDR3 is 10 amino acids long. Germline assignment: CDR1 MNHNS and CDR2 SASEGT.

V and J are TRBV5-1 and TRBJ2-7; a possible D gene is TRBD2 (6 bases). The CDR3 covers 15 residues. CDR1 and CDR2 (germline): SGHRS, YFSETQ. The V end was cut by 0 bases, the J end by 4 bases, with 14 bases between. The CDR3 DNA reads as TGCGCCAGCAGCTTGGGTTGGCGGGATTCGTACGAGCAGTACTTC. It is translated as CASSLGWRDSYEQYF.

The chain is built from TRBV4-3 and TRBJ1-3; D unresolved. Looked up from germline, CDR1 is LGHNA and CDR2 is YSLEER. Trimming shortened V by 0 bases and J by 2 bases, and 23 bases separated the two germline ends. The CDR3 spans 20 residues. CDR3 DNA: TGCGCCAGCAGCCAAGATTCGCCCCCGGGCCGCAGGAGTACTGGAAACACCATATATTTT. Its protein product is CASSQDSPPGRRSTGNTIYF.

This clone occurred once. The chain has TRBV19 and TRBJ1-5, with 7 bases aligning to TRBD1. Germline V gene data show CDR1 as LNHDA and CDR2 as SQIVND (reference sequence). V lost 2 bases and J lost 7; bases outside the gene matches: 8. The CDR3 runs to 15 residues. The CDR3 region is CASSIITGVWQPQHF. DNA of the CDR3: TGTGCCAGTAGTATAATAACAGGGGTCTGGCAGCCCCAGCATTTT. The whole variable domain, filled in from reference TRBV19 and TRBJ1-5, reads DGGITQSPKYLFRKEGQNVTLSCEQNLNHDAMYWYRQDPGQGLRLIYYSQIVNDFQKGDIAEGYSVSREKKESFPLTVTSAQKNPTAFYLCASSIITGVWQPQHFGDGTRLSIL.

Regarding this clone: Within the sample, other DNA sequences also encode this same CDR3. This chain links TRBV28 with TRBJ2-7; D is possibly TRBD1 (6 bases). V was pared by 2 bases and J by 1 base, with 12 bases between. This CDR3 is 15 amino acids long. Germline V gene data show CDR1 as MDHEN and CDR2 as SYDVKM. The CDR3 nucleotides read TGTGCCAGCAGTTTAGGCCAGGGGCCTTCCTACGAGCAGTACTTC. Translation gives CASSLGQGPSYEQYF.

This rearrangement joins TRBV6-1 to TRBJ1-1, with D tentatively TRBD1 (5 bases). The V gene's germline CDR1 is MNHNS and CDR2 SASEGT. The CDR3 contains 15 residues. V gave up 4 bases and J gave up 3 bases, with 15 bases separating them. The CDR3 DNA sequence: TGTGCCAGCAGTGTAGGGGTGGCGGGGTACACTGAAGCTTTCTTT. Amino acids: CASSVGVAGYTEAFF.

On this clone itself: The junction departs from germline at one end; a sequencing error may be responsible. The chain combines TRBV5-6 with TRBJ2-7; the D call may be TRBD1 or TRBD2 (5 bases each). The length of the CDR3 is 12 residues. Per germline, CDR1 SGHDT and CDR2 YYEEEE. The CDR3 DNA reads TGTGCCAGCAGCGCAAGCCGGGGACGGCTGGACTTC. Protein product: CASSASRGRLDF.

V is TRBV27 and J is TRBJ2-7; no clear D gene. Trimming took 3 bases from V and 5 from J, leaving 11 bases between them. The germline V gene encodes CDR1 MNHEY and CDR2 SMNVEV (reference sequence). The CDR3 contains 13 residues. CDR3 DNA: TGTGCCAGCAGTTTGACCGGGTCCCACGAGCAGTACTTC. Translating it yields CASSLTGSHEQYF.

CDR3 in amino acids: CASSPRQGHNEQFF. CDR3 in DNA: TGTGCCAGCAGCCCCCGGCAGGGCCACAATGAGCAGTTCTTC. This chain joins TRBV6-5 and TRBJ2-1, with D possibly TRBD1 on 5 matching bases. The CDR3 has 14 residues. V was pared by 6 bases and J by 5 bases, with 14 bases between. Germline lookup yields CDR1 MNHEY and CDR2 SVGAGI.

The gene calls are TRBV5-4 and TRBJ2-1; 9 bases match TRBD1. J lost 8 bases, V lost 4 bases, and 13 bases had no gene match. Per the germline V gene, CDR1 is SGHNT and CDR2 is YYREEE (reference sequence). The CDR3 spans 16 residues. The CDR3 region is CASSTLPGTGMYEQFF. CDR3 bases: TGTGCCAGCAGCACTCTTCCCGGGACAGGGATGTATGAGCAGTTCTTC.

The rearrangement joins TRBV9 to TRBJ1-1, with no clear D. CDR3 length equals 14 residues. The germline V and J ends were trimmed by 1 base and 4 bases, with 11 bases remaining between them. Germline V gene sequence: CDR1 SGDLS, CDR2 YYNGEE. CDR3 in DNA: TGTGCCAGCAGCGTACCCGGCGGTGGCACTGAAGCTTTCTTT. Protein sequence: CASSVPGGGTEAFF.

J is TRBJ2-7 and V is TRBV28, with a tentative D call TRBD2 (5 bases). The germline CDR1 and CDR2 sequences are MDHEN and SYDVKM. CDR3 size: 12 residues. Trimming took 7 bases from V and 3 from J, leaving 10 bases between them. The chain's CDR3 is CASTREGYEQYF. The CDR3 DNA reads TGTGCCAGCACCCGGGAAGGCTACGAGCAGTACTTC.

J is TRBJ2-1 and V is TRBV7-5; no DNA check was done on the table's D call, TRBD2. TRBV7-5 corresponds to a pseudogene. The CDR3 is made up of 15 amino acids. In DNA, the CDR3 is TGTGCCAGAAGTCCTAGCGGGCGGAGGGGTGTCGGGCAGTTCTTC. Translated: CARSPSGRRGVGQFF.

The V gene is TRBV19, the J gene TRBJ2-7, with 7 bases that match TRBD1. The CDR3 runs to 15 residues. Germline V gene sequence: CDR1 LNHDA, CDR2 SQIVND (reference sequence). Trimming at V came to 9 bases and at J to 2 bases, leaving 13 bases not matched to a gene. The CDR3 bases are TGTGCCAGCGCGCGAACCGGGACAGCCACCTACGAGCAGTACTTC. Protein product: CASARTGTATYEQYF. The full variable domain, in which reference TRBV19 and TRBJ2-7 provide the parts outside the CDR3, is DGGITQSPKYLFRKEGQNVTLSCEQNLNHDAMYWYRQDPGQGLRLIYYSQIVNDFQKGDIAEGYSVSREKKESFPLTVTSAQKNPTAFYLCASARTGTATYEQYFGPGTRLTVT.

This sequence joins TRBV11-2 and TRBJ2-1; TRBD1 or TRBD2 may be the D gene (7 bases each). The CDR3 contains 18 residues. V lost 1 base, J lost 2 bases, and 18 bases lay in between. Germline V CDR1 and CDR2: SGHAT, FQNNGV. CDR3 protein: CASSLAVDGRGPYNEQFF. The CDR3 DNA follows: TGTGCCAGCAGCTTAGCCGTTGATGGGAGGGGGCCCTACAATGAGCAGTTCTTC.

The chain combines TRBV6-5 with TRBJ1-1; D unresolved. V lost 4 bases to trimming and J lost 3 bases, with 12 bases between them. Germline V gives CDR1 MNHEY, CDR2 SVGAGI. This CDR3 has 14 residues. CDR3: CASSSGPVYTEAFF. In DNA, the CDR3 is TGTGCCAGCAGTTCCGGGCCAGTTTACACTGAAGCTTTCTTT.

This chain uses TRBV9 with TRBJ2-1; D is undetermined. The CDR3 length is 13 residues. Per germline, CDR1 SGDLS and CDR2 YYNGEE. V was cut by 4 bases and J by 0 bases, with 5 bases left in between. The CDR3 DNA reads TGTGCCAGCAGCTATTACTCCTACAATGAGCAGTTCTTC. This codes for CASSYYSYNEQFF.

V and J are TRBV28 and TRBJ2-3; D not resolved. From germline, CDR1 is MDHEN and CDR2 SYDVKM. The CDR3 has 14 amino acids. With 1 base removed from V and 0 bases from J, the gap between germline ends came to 5 bases. The CDR3 DNA reads TGTGCCAGCAGTTTATTAGCCAGCACAGATACGCAGTATTTT. Encoded protein: CASSLLASTDTQYF.

The CDR3 DNA reads TGTGCCAGCAGTCCGAGGGGCGGCGTGAATCAGCCCCAGCATTTT. Encoded protein: CASSPRGGVNQPQHF. The chain is built from TRBV27 and TRBJ1-5; tentative D call: TRBD1 (5 bases). V lost 5 bases, J lost 4 bases, and 15 bases lay in between. The CDR3 is made up of 15 amino acids. CDR1 is MNHEY and CDR2 is SMNVEV in the germline V gene (reference sequence).

V usage is TRBV11-3 and J usage is TRBJ1-4; possible D gene TRBD1, 5 bases. The germline V and J ends were trimmed by 5 bases and 5 bases, with 18 bases remaining between them. The CDR3 runs 16 residues. The germline gives CDR1 SGHNT, CDR2 YENEEA. The DNA for the CDR3 is TGTGCCAGCAGCCAAAAGGGCAGGGAAGGGAATGAAAAACTGTTTTTT. Its translation: CASSQKGREGNEKLFF.

This clone was detected once. V and J are TRBV4-1 and TRBJ1-5; no firm D call. Between the trimmed V and J ends, which lost 9 bases and 7 bases, there was a span of 16 bases. CDR1 is MGHRA and CDR2 is YSYEKL in the germline V gene. The CDR3 consists of 13 residues. DNA for the CDR3: TGCGCCAGTCGAACCCTTCGGCGACAGCCCCAGCATTTT. The encoded protein is CASRTLRRQPQHF.

The chain employs TRBV5-1 and TRBJ2-7, with D perhaps TRBD1 (5 bases). Germline CDR1 reads SGHRS; CDR2 reads YFSETQ. The V and J ends lost 0 bases and 2 bases respectively, with 12 bases between them. CDR3 size: 15 residues. In DNA form, the CDR3 reads TGCGCCAGCAGCTTGGAGGGGATTCTCACCTACGAGCAGTACTTC. Translating it yields CASSLEGILTYEQYF.

DNA for the CDR3: TGTGCCAGCAGCACCAGCGGGAGAGTGAGCAATGAGCAGTTCTTC. This encodes CASSTSGRVSNEQFF. The chain employs TRBV11-2 and TRBJ2-1, with 8 bases fitting TRBD2. The CDR3 is 15 residues long. Per germline, CDR1 SGHAT and CDR2 FQNNGV. Trimming at V came to 5 bases and at J to 6 bases, leaving 9 bases not matched to a gene. The variable domain in full, with the rest retrieved from reference TRBV11-2 and TRBJ2-1, is EAGVAQSPRYKIIEKRQSVAFWCNPISGHATLYWYQQILGQGPKLLIQFQNNGVVDDSQLPKDRFSAERLKGVDSTLKIQPAKLEDSAVYLCASSTSGRVSNEQFFGPGTRLTVL.

A single count supports this clone. The chain employs TRBV6-4 and TRBJ2-1; 10 bases match TRBD1. The ends lost 0 bases at V and 0 bases at J; junction bases unmatched: 11. The CDR3 length is 20 residues. From germline, CDR1 is MRHNA and CDR2 SNTAGT. The CDR3, as DNA: TGTGCCAGCAGTGACTCGATAGGACAGGGGGTGGGGAGCTCCTACAATGAGCAGTTCTTC. Residues: CASSDSIGQGVGSSYNEQFF.

CDR3 region: CATSRDGTGAYEQYF. The CDR3 nucleotides read TGTGCCACCAGCAGAGACGGGACAGGGGCCTACGAGCAGTACTTC. The V call is TRBV15, the J call TRBJ2-7, with TRBD1 identical over 10 bases. The CDR3 runs to 15 residues. V lost 0 bases to trimming and J lost 2 bases; unmatched junction nucleotides: 1. Germline V CDR1 and CDR2: LNHNV, YYDKDF (reference sequence).

The chain carries TRBV7-4 and TRBJ1-2; D is uncertain. The CDR3 runs to 17 residues. V gave up 4 bases and J gave up 0 bases, with 18 bases separating them. The germline CDR1 and CDR2 sequences are SGHVT and SQSDAQ. DNA of the CDR3: TGTGCCAGCAGCTCCCCCTTTGTCGTCAGAGCTAACTATGGCTACACCTTC. This codes for CASSSPFVVRANYGYTF.

The genes are TRBV5-1 and TRBJ2-1, with D tentatively TRBD2 (6 bases). V dropped 0 bases and J dropped 9 bases, with 19 bases sitting between them. The germline CDR1 and CDR2 sequences are SGHRS and YFSETQ. This CDR3 spans 16 amino acids. The CDR3 DNA reads TGCGCCAGCAGCTTGGATGGTGGGAGGATTTTCCGTGAGCAGTTCTTC. Protein product: CASSLDGGRIFREQFF.